A selection of T cell receptor beta chains follows, all from one sample in a study of CD8+ T cells in alopecia areata. Sequencing used immunoSEQ multiplex PCR; TCRdb keeps in-frame clones, though not all of them. The data contain around 190,000 clones, roughly 60% of them singletons. This specimen consisted of CD4+ T cells sorted from blood, obtained at week 49, from a patient treated with tofacitinib. These receptors were obtained from a human donor with alopecia areata. CDR3s include the opening cysteine and the closing phenylalanine or tryptophan. The D gene is left open where the match is weak. Some rows mark clone size as missing; the rest say once, few, many or name a class of expanded clone.

>few|TRBV13|TRBJ1-6|NA
TGTGCCAGCACCGTCCCGGGTTCACCCCTCCACTTT
CASTVPGSPLHF
>NA|TRBV4-3|TRBJ2-4|NA
TGCGCCAGCAGCCAAGATAGGGGAGTGGGCATTCAGTACTTC
CASSQDRGVGIQYF
>NA|TRBV30|TRBJ1-4|NA
TGTGCCTGGAGCGATAAGACGGTCGAAAAACTGTTTTTT
CAWSDKTVEKLFF
>NA|TRBV4-1|TRBJ1-2|NA
TGCGCCAGCAGCCAAGGGCCCGGGGTGACGACCTTC
CASSQGPGVTTF
>NA|TRBV30|TRBJ1-2|NA
TGTGCCTGGAGTGCTCAACAGGGACTGGTTTCATATGGCTACACCTTC
CAWSAQQGLVSYGYTF
>few|TRBV7-9|TRBJ2-1|TRBD2
TGTGCCAGCAAAAGGGAGGGCACCTACAATGAGCAGTTCTTC
CASKREGTYNEQFF
>once|TRBV11-2|TRBJ2-1|NA
TGTGCCAGCAGCTCGGAAGGGGGGGCCCCAGAGCAGTTCTTC
CASSSEGGAPEQFF
>NA|TRBV30|TRBJ2-3|TRBD2
TGTGCCTGGAGCTACAGCGGGGGTACCGCAGATACGCAGTATTTT
CAWSYSGGTADTQYF
>NA|TRBV7-9|TRBJ2-1|NA
TGTGCCAGCAGCTTAGCGGGCAGTCATGAGCAGTTCTTC
CASSLAGSHEQFF
>NA|TRBV30|TRBJ2-7|NA
TGTGCCTGGAACGGTCCGGGACCGACCTACTACGAGCAGTACTTC
CAWNGPGPTYYEQYF
>NA|TRBV6-1|TRBJ1-1|NA
TGTGCCAGCAGGTTCAAACTTGAAGCTTTCTTT
CASRFKLEAFF
>NA|TRBV5-1|TRBJ1-1|TRBD1
TGCGCCAGCAGCTTGGATGGACAGGGGAACACTGAAGCTTTCTTT
CASSLDGQGNTEAFF
>NA|TRBV6-1|TRBJ2-4|NA
TGTGCCAGCAGTGAAAGACTAGACAACATTCAGTACTTC
CASSERLDNIQYF
>NA|TRBV6-6|TRBJ1-5|TRBD1
TGTGCCGGCGGACAGGGGGCCGGCAATCAGCCCCAGCATTTT
CAGGQGAGNQPQHF
>NA|TRBV29-1|TRBJ1-2|NA
TGCAGCGGACTCGGGGCTTATGGCTACACCTTC
CSGLGAYGYTF
>NA|TRBV27|TRBJ1-1|NA
TGTGCCAGCAGTGGCTCGGGACAAACGAACACTGAAGCTTTCTTT
CASSGSGQTNTEAFF
>once|TRBV7-6|TRBJ1-6|TRBD1
TGTGCCAGCAGCCCGGGACAGGGGCGGGATTCACCCCTCCACTTT
CASSPGQGRDSPLHF
>once|TRBV30|TRBJ1-1|NA
TGTGCCTGGATGGGCACTGAAGCTTTCTTT
CAWMGTEAFF
>once|TRBV10-1|TRBJ2-1|NA
TGCGCCAGCAGTGAGACTTCTGGGCGGGCTGAGCAGTTCTTC
CASSETSGRAEQFF
>NA|TRBV14|TRBJ1-5|NA
TGTGCCAGCAGCCGGAGCAATCAGCCCCAGCATTTT
CASSRSNQPQHF
>NA|TRBV6-5|TRBJ1-2|NA
TGTGCCAGCAGCGATCCCTATGGCTACACCTTC
CASSDPYGYTF
>NA|TRBV30|TRBJ1-3|TRBD1
TGTGCCTGGAGTCCGGACAGGGCTACTGGAAACACCATATATTTT
CAWSPDRATGNTIYF
>NA|TRBV19|TRBJ1-5|NA
TGTGCCAGTACCCTAACCGGGACCCCTAGCAATCAGCCCCAGCATTTT
CASTLTGTPSNQPQHF
>many|TRBV7-2|TRBJ1-2|NA
TGTGCCAGCAGCTTAGGAGTGGGGGGAGCTAACTATGGCTACACCTTC
CASSLGVGGANYGYTF
>NA|TRBV5-1|TRBJ2-7|NA
TGCGCCAGCAGTGAGGAATACGAGCAGTACTTC
CASSEEYEQYF
>NA|TRBV25-1|TRBJ1-1|TRBD1
TGTGCCAGCAGTGAATACTCAGGGGGCGAAGCTTTCTTT
CASSEYSGGEAFF
>NA|TRBV5-1|TRBJ2-3|NA
TGCGCCAGCAGCTCCCTCCGCTACACAGATACGCAGTATTTT
CASSSLRYTDTQYF
>NA|TRBV2|TRBJ2-3|NA
TGTGCCAGTGCCGGGGAGACGCAGTATTTT
CASAGETQYF
>NA|TRBV30|TRBJ2-7|NA
TGTGCCTGGAGTGTAAGACAGTACGAGCAGTACTTC
CAWSVRQYEQYF
>once|TRBV30|TRBJ2-4|NA
TGTGCCTGGAGTGTTACCGGGTCGGACATTCAGTACTTC
CAWSVTGSDIQYF
>NA|TRBV29-1|TRBJ1-2|TRBD1
TGCAGCGTTGACCTTACAGGGGTTCATGGCTACACCTTC
CSVDLTGVHGYTF
>few|TRBV7-3|TRBJ2-3|NA
TGTGCCAGCAGCTCCCACATTGGTGGAAACACAGATACGCAGTATTTT
CASSSHIGGNTDTQYF
>few|TRBV6-6|TRBJ2-7|NA
TGTGCCAGCCTGGACAAACCCAACCACTACGAGCAGTACTTC
CASLDKPNHYEQYF
>NA|TRBV5-1|TRBJ2-5|NA
TGCGCCAGCAGCTTGGACGGCGTCCTAGGGACCCAGTACTTC
CASSLDGVLGTQYF
>NA|TRBV2|TRBJ2-1|NA
TGTGCCAGCAGTGAATCCCCTCAGGGAGGGCAGTTCTTC
CASSESPQGGQFF
>NA|TRBV7-6|TRBJ1-1|NA
TGTGCCAGCAGCTTAAGCCCAGGGGACACTGAAGCTTTCTTT
CASSLSPGDTEAFF
>NA|TRBV7-9|TRBJ2-3|TRBD2
TGTGCCAGCGGTAGCGGGGCACGAACAGATACGCAGTATTTT
CASGSGARTDTQYF
>NA|TRBV4-1|TRBJ1-5|NA
TGCGCCAGCAGCCATACTATGGGGGCCAATCAGCCCCAGCATTTT
CASSHTMGANQPQHF
>NA|TRBV9|TRBJ2-3|NA
TGTGCCAGCAGCGTAGGGCCCTCCCTGGGAGATACGCAGTATTTT
CASSVGPSLGDTQYF
>NA|TRBV29-1|TRBJ2-5|NA
TGCAGCGTTGACACCCTAGGCGAGACCCAGTACTTC
CSVDTLGETQYF
>NA|TRBV4-3|TRBJ1-2|TRBD1
TGCGCCAGCAGCCAACAATTGACGGGACAGACCCCCGTGGGCTACACCTTC
CASSQQLTGQTPVGYTF
>few|TRBV29-1|TRBJ2-1|NA
TGCAGCGTTGACTACCACAATGAGCAGTTCTTC
CSVDYHNEQFF
>few|TRBV7-9|TRBJ2-5|TRBD1
TGTGCCAGCAGCCCCTCGACAGGGGAAACCCAGTACTTC
CASSPSTGETQYF
>NA|TRBV9|TRBJ1-1|NA
TGTGCCAGCAGCCTATCCACAGTAATGAACACTGAAGCTTTCTTT
CASSLSTVMNTEAFF
>few|TRBV10-3|TRBJ2-1|TRBD1
TGTGCCATCAGACAGGGGGCGAACAATGAGCAGTTCTTC
CAIRQGANNEQFF
>NA|TRBV9|TRBJ1-1|NA
TGTGCCAGCAGTATACAGGTGGGGACTGAAGCTTTCTTT
CASSIQVGTEAFF
>NA|TRBV11-2|TRBJ2-5|NA
TGTGCCAGCAGCTTACCGGGCCAGGAGACCCAGTACTTC
CASSLPGQETQYF
>NA|TRBV30|TRBJ2-3|TRBD2
TGTGCCTGGAGTATCCCTAGCGGGGGGGGTACAGATACGCAGTATTTT
CAWSIPSGGGTDTQYF
>NA|TRBV5-6|TRBJ2-3|NA
TGTGCCAGCAGCTTGGGAGAAGATACGCAGTATTTT
CASSLGEDTQYF
>few|TRBV4-3|TRBJ1-2|NA
TGCGCCAGCAGCCAGGACACTAACTATGGCTACACCTTC
CASSQDTNYGYTF